Listed below are T cell receptor beta chains from one sample, sequenced in a study of post-analysis software for immune sequencing data. MiXCR, run by TCRdb on the PCR reads, gives a single entry per CDR3 protein. The sample has about 200,000 distinct CDR3 sequences, over 25% seen once. The source material was blood. The receptor source for this set is a girl under 18 with multiple sclerosis. CDR3s include the opening cysteine and the closing phenylalanine or tryptophan. Each record gives: CDR3 protein, CDR3 DNA, J gene, clone size, D gene, V gene. A D gene is named only where the DNA matches it firmly. Expanded clones get a size class; other rows say once, few or many, or leave the size out.

CDR3 protein: CSVELTNYEQYF; CDR3 DNA: TGCAGCGTTGAACTTACTAACTACGAGCAGTACTTC; J gene: TRBJ2-7; clone size: many; D gene: -; V gene: TRBV29-1
CDR3 protein: CAISEAGQLAENIQYF; CDR3 DNA: TGTGCCATCAGTGAGGCGGGTCAGTTAGCTGAAAACATTCAGTACTTC; J gene: TRBJ2-4; clone size: many; D gene: -; V gene: TRBV10-3
CDR3 protein: CASGGLAEETQYF; CDR3 DNA: TGTGCCAGCGGGGGACTAGCGGAAGAGACCCAGTACTTC; J gene: TRBJ2-5; clone size: many; D gene: TRBD2; V gene: TRBV27
CDR3 protein: CASSSNGRATQYF; CDR3 DNA: TGTGCCAGCAGTTCGAACGGGAGGGCTACGCAGTATTTT; J gene: TRBJ2-3; clone size: many; D gene: TRBD2; V gene: TRBV28
CDR3 protein: CASSGTHYNEQFF; CDR3 DNA: TGTGCCAGTAGCGGGACTCACTACAATGAGCAGTTCTTC; J gene: TRBJ2-1; clone size: few; D gene: -; V gene: TRBV19
CDR3 protein: CASSPRKGASDTQYF; CDR3 DNA: TGTGCCAGCAGCCCCAGGAAGGGGGCCTCAGATACGCAGTATTTT; J gene: TRBJ2-3; clone size: -; D gene: TRBD1; V gene: TRBV4-2
CDR3 protein: CASSIGTVDGYTF; CDR3 DNA: TGTGCCAGTAGTATAGGGACAGTAGATGGCTACACCTTC; J gene: TRBJ1-2; clone size: few; D gene: -; V gene: TRBV19
CDR3 protein: CASSPRQTTPEAFF; CDR3 DNA: TGTGCCAGCAGTCCCAGACAGACGACCCCTGAAGCTTTCTTT; J gene: TRBJ1-1; clone size: -; D gene: -; V gene: TRBV12-3/TRBV12-4
CDR3 protein: CASIIGLAFTDTQYF; CDR3 DNA: TGTGCCAGCATCATCGGACTAGCCTTTACAGATACGCAGTATTTT; J gene: TRBJ2-3; clone size: few; D gene: TRBD2; V gene: TRBV2
CDR3 protein: CAWSELAGGTGELFF; CDR3 DNA: TGTGCCTGGAGTGAACTAGCGGGAGGCACCGGGGAGCTGTTTTTT; J gene: TRBJ2-2; clone size: -; D gene: TRBD2; V gene: TRBV30
CDR3 protein: CASSPSRDRGGEAFF; CDR3 DNA: TGTGCCAGCTCACCTAGTCGGGACAGAGGCGGTGAAGCTTTCTTT; J gene: TRBJ1-1; clone size: -; D gene: TRBD1; V gene: TRBV18
CDR3 protein: CSAPRGQGRTDTQYF; CDR3 DNA: TGCAGTGCTCCAAGGGGACAGGGTAGGACAGATACGCAGTATTTT; J gene: TRBJ2-3; clone size: many; D gene: TRBD1; V gene: TRBV20-1
CDR3 protein: CAWSALANEQYF; CDR3 DNA: TGTGCCTGGAGTGCCCTAGCGAACGAGCAGTACTTC; J gene: TRBJ2-7; clone size: -; D gene: -; V gene: TRBV30
CDR3 protein: CAWSQLTSGTAYNEQFF; CDR3 DNA: TGTGCCTGGAGTCAATTGACTAGCGGGACTGCCTACAATGAGCAGTTCTTC; J gene: TRBJ2-1; clone size: few; D gene: TRBD2; V gene: TRBV30
CDR3 protein: CASSLISGEETQYF; CDR3 DNA: TGTGCCAGCAGTTTAATCAGCGGAGAAGAGACCCAGTACTTC; J gene: TRBJ2-5; clone size: -; D gene: -; V gene: TRBV12-3/TRBV12-4
CDR3 protein: CASSPDPQNSPLHF; CDR3 DNA: TGCGCCAGCAGCCCCGACCCACAGAATTCACCCCTCCACTTT; J gene: TRBJ1-6; clone size: once; D gene: -; V gene: TRBV5-1
CDR3 protein: CASSPQGAGTEAFF; CDR3 DNA: TGTGCCAGCAGCCCTCAGGGGGCCGGCACTGAAGCTTTCTTT; J gene: TRBJ1-1; clone size: few; D gene: -; V gene: TRBV21-1
CDR3 protein: CASSRTRQDEETQYF; CDR3 DNA: TGTGCCAGCAGCCGCACCCGCCAGGACGAGGAGACCCAGTACTTC; J gene: TRBJ2-5; clone size: many; D gene: -; V gene: TRBV6-6
CDR3 protein: CAISDGPGEVQETQYF; CDR3 DNA: TGTGCCATCAGTGATGGCCCAGGGGAAGTGCAAGAGACCCAGTACTTC; J gene: TRBJ2-5; clone size: many; D gene: -; V gene: TRBV10-3
CDR3 protein: CASSLRTSGHFDEQFF; CDR3 DNA: TGTGCCAGCAGCCTACGGACTAGCGGGCATTTTGATGAGCAGTTCTTC; J gene: TRBJ2-1; clone size: many; D gene: TRBD2; V gene: TRBV7-6
CDR3 protein: CATRFGLAGSEQYF; CDR3 DNA: TGTGCCACCAGGTTCGGTCTAGCTGGATCGGAGCAGTACTTC; J gene: TRBJ2-7; clone size: many; D gene: -; V gene: TRBV12-3/TRBV12-4
CDR3 protein: CASSGLAGGPNTGELFF; CDR3 DNA: TGTGCCAGCTCTGGACTAGCGGGAGGGCCGAACACCGGGGAGCTGTTTTTT; J gene: TRBJ2-2; clone size: -; D gene: TRBD2; V gene: TRBV6-2/TRBV6-3
CDR3 protein: CASSEWGGGLADEQFF; CDR3 DNA: TGTGCCAGCAGTGAATGGGGCGGGGGGCTTGCGGATGAGCAGTTCTTC; J gene: TRBJ2-1; clone size: -; D gene: TRBD2; V gene: TRBV28
CDR3 protein: CASSPQRLAYEQYF; CDR3 DNA: TGTGCCAGCAGCCCTCAAAGACTAGCCTACGAGCAGTACTTC; J gene: TRBJ2-7; clone size: once; D gene: -; V gene: TRBV7-2
CDR3 protein: CSGMGDATNEKLFF; CDR3 DNA: TGCAGCGGGATGGGGGATGCAACTAATGAAAAACTGTTTTTT; J gene: TRBJ1-4; clone size: -; D gene: -; V gene: TRBV29-1
CDR3 protein: CSLVAGGRADTQYF; CDR3 DNA: TGCAGCCTGGTAGCGGGGGGGCGGGCAGATACGCAGTATTTT; J gene: TRBJ2-3; clone size: -; D gene: TRBD2; V gene: TRBV29-1
CDR3 protein: CASSFRAGGPLYEQYF; CDR3 DNA: TGTGCCAGCAGTTTCAGGGCGGGAGGGCCTTTATACGAGCAGTACTTC; J gene: TRBJ2-7; clone size: -; D gene: TRBD2; V gene: TRBV28
CDR3 protein: CASSGGLTNNEQFF; CDR3 DNA: TGCGCCAGCAGCGGCGGGCTTACCAACAATGAGCAGTTCTTC; J gene: TRBJ2-1; clone size: many; D gene: -; V gene: TRBV5-1
CDR3 protein: CSAPGQGKDGYTF; CDR3 DNA: TGCAGTGCCCCGGGACAGGGGAAGGATGGCTACACCTTC; J gene: TRBJ1-2; clone size: -; D gene: TRBD1; V gene: TRBV20-1
CDR3 protein: CSATRGRGTHEQYF; CDR3 DNA: TGCAGTGCTACCAGGGGCAGGGGAACCCACGAGCAGTACTTC; J gene: TRBJ2-7; clone size: few; D gene: -; V gene: TRBV20-1
CDR3 protein: CSARALGWKYNEQFF; CDR3 DNA: TGCAGTGCTAGAGCCCTTGGGTGGAAATACAATGAGCAGTTCTTC; J gene: TRBJ2-1; clone size: few; D gene: -; V gene: TRBV20-1
CDR3 protein: CASGRWQGQDDTTEAFF; CDR3 DNA: TGCGCCAGCGGTCGCTGGCAGGGACAGGATGATACCACTGAAGCTTTCTTT; J gene: TRBJ1-1; clone size: few; D gene: TRBD1; V gene: TRBV5-1
CDR3 protein: CASSVGTGGRRASYEQYF; CDR3 DNA: TGTGCCAGCAGCGTAGGGACGGGCGGGAGAAGAGCGTCCTACGAGCAGTACTTC; J gene: TRBJ2-7; clone size: few; D gene: TRBD2; V gene: TRBV9
CDR3 protein: CASSLQGETWEQYF; CDR3 DNA: TGTGCCAGCAGTTTACAGGGGGAGACGTGGGAGCAGTACTTC; J gene: TRBJ2-5; clone size: -; D gene: TRBD1; V gene: TRBV12-3/TRBV12-4
CDR3 protein: CASSLAEGGFNEKLFF; CDR3 DNA: TGTGCCAGCAGTTTAGCAGAGGGGGGCTTTAATGAAAAACTGTTTTTT; J gene: TRBJ1-4; clone size: many; D gene: -; V gene: TRBV12-3/TRBV12-4
CDR3 protein: CASSRRNRALDYNSPLHF; CDR3 DNA: TGCGCCAGCAGCCGTAGAAACAGGGCGTTGGACTATAATTCACCCCTCCACTTT; J gene: TRBJ1-6; clone size: many; D gene: -; V gene: TRBV4-1
CDR3 protein: CATSKSGGNSPLHF; CDR3 DNA: TGTGCCACCAGCAAGTCTGGGGGGAATTCACCCCTCCACTTT; J gene: TRBJ1-6; clone size: -; D gene: -; V gene: TRBV15
CDR3 protein: CATSRDNSFVDTQYF; CDR3 DNA: TGTGCCACCAGCAGAGATAATTCATTTGTGGATACGCAGTATTTT; J gene: TRBJ2-3; clone size: many; D gene: -; V gene: TRBV15
CDR3 protein: CASSLFGNTQYF; CDR3 DNA: TGTGCCAGCAGCTTATTTGGGAATACGCAGTATTTT; J gene: TRBJ2-3; clone size: few; D gene: -; V gene: TRBV7-2
CDR3 protein: CASRKWAEEQFF; CDR3 DNA: TGTGCCAGCAGGAAATGGGCTGAAGAGCAGTTCTTC; J gene: TRBJ2-1; clone size: -; D gene: -; V gene: TRBV6-1
CDR3 protein: CASSEWVGTEAFF; CDR3 DNA: TGTGCCAGCAGTGAATGGGTTGGGACAGAAGCTTTCTTT; J gene: TRBJ1-1; clone size: -; D gene: -; V gene: TRBV2
CDR3 protein: CASRSYEGTEAFF; CDR3 DNA: TGTGCCAGCAGGAGTTACGAGGGCACTGAAGCTTTCTTT; J gene: TRBJ1-1; clone size: -; D gene: -; V gene: TRBV7-9
CDR3 protein: CAWSGGLSTSEQFF; CDR3 DNA: TGTGCCTGGAGTGGGGGACTCTCTACATCTGAGCAGTTCTTC; J gene: TRBJ2-1; clone size: many; D gene: -; V gene: TRBV30
CDR3 protein: CASSLALYNEQFF; CDR3 DNA: TGTGCCAGCAGTTTGGCACTTTACAATGAGCAGTTCTTC; J gene: TRBJ2-1; clone size: many; D gene: -; V gene: TRBV27
CDR3 protein: CASSYEPSYEQYF; CDR3 DNA: TGTGCCAGCAGCTACGAGCCCTCCTACGAGCAGTACTTC; J gene: TRBJ2-7; clone size: -; D gene: -; V gene: TRBV5-6
CDR3 protein: CASSQAGGGAAETQYF; CDR3 DNA: TGCGCCAGCAGCCAAGCTGGCGGGGGCGCCGCGGAGACCCAGTACTTC; J gene: TRBJ2-5; clone size: many; D gene: -; V gene: TRBV4-1
CDR3 protein: CASSFPPTGDPTDTQYF; CDR3 DNA: TGTGCCAGCAGCTTCCCTCCGACAGGGGACCCCACAGATACGCAGTATTTT; J gene: TRBJ2-3; clone size: -; D gene: TRBD1; V gene: TRBV7-9
CDR3 protein: CASSTANTEAFF; CDR3 DNA: TGTGCCAGCAGCACAGCGAACACTGAAGCTTTCTTT; J gene: TRBJ1-1; clone size: few; D gene: -; V gene: TRBV28
CDR3 protein: CASSQRQEYEQYF; CDR3 DNA: TGTGCCAGCAGCCAGAGGCAGGAGTACGAGCAGTACTTC; J gene: TRBJ2-7; clone size: -; D gene: -; V gene: TRBV14
CDR3 protein: CASSWSGVYEQYF; CDR3 DNA: TGCGCCAGCAGCTGGTCCGGGGTCTACGAGCAGTACTTC; J gene: TRBJ2-7; clone size: many; D gene: -; V gene: TRBV5-1
CDR3 protein: CAGRTASSTNEKLFF; CDR3 DNA: TGTGCCGGAAGGACGGCCTCTTCAACTAATGAAAAACTGTTTTTT; J gene: TRBJ1-4; clone size: -; D gene: -; V gene: TRBV6-2/TRBV6-3
CDR3 protein: CASSIRDPGEDEKLFF; CDR3 DNA: TGCGCCAGCAGCATCCGGGACCCGGGGGAAGATGAAAAACTGTTTTTT; J gene: TRBJ1-4; clone size: -; D gene: -; V gene: TRBV5-1
CDR3 protein: CSARGGGGLTETQYF; CDR3 DNA: TGCAGTGCTAGAGGAGGCGGGGGGCTAACGGAGACCCAGTACTTC; J gene: TRBJ2-5; clone size: -; D gene: TRBD2; V gene: TRBV20-1
CDR3 protein: CASSFPGTGGGGYTF; CDR3 DNA: TGTGCCAGCAGTTTTCCGGGGACAGGGGGCGGTGGCTACACCTTC; J gene: TRBJ1-2; clone size: -; D gene: TRBD1; V gene: TRBV28
CDR3 protein: CASSQDGRETQYF; CDR3 DNA: TGCGCCAGCAGCCAAGACGGGCGGGAGACCCAGTACTTC; J gene: TRBJ2-5; clone size: many; D gene: -; V gene: TRBV4-1
CDR3 protein: CASSLDRGPEQYF; CDR3 DNA: TGTGCCAGCAGCTTAGATCGGGGTCCTGAGCAGTACTTC; J gene: TRBJ2-7; clone size: few; D gene: -; V gene: TRBV7-8
CDR3 protein: CASSLGGGWQYF; CDR3 DNA: TGCGCCAGCAGCTTGGGGGGCGGATGGCAGTACTTC; J gene: TRBJ2-7; clone size: -; D gene: -; V gene: TRBV5-1
CDR3 protein: CASSLEGTTMNTEAFF; CDR3 DNA: TGCGCCAGCAGCTTGGAGGGGACGACCATGAACACTGAAGCTTTCTTT; J gene: TRBJ1-1; clone size: -; D gene: -; V gene: TRBV5-1
CDR3 protein: CASSPAADTQYF; CDR3 DNA: TGTGCCAGCAGCCCGGCGGCAGATACGCAGTATTTT; J gene: TRBJ2-3; clone size: -; D gene: -; V gene: TRBV5-5
CDR3 protein: CSARTTSGFTTYNEQFF; CDR3 DNA: TGCAGTGCTAGGACGACTAGCGGCTTCACCACCTACAATGAGCAGTTCTTC; J gene: TRBJ2-1; clone size: few; D gene: TRBD2; V gene: TRBV20-1